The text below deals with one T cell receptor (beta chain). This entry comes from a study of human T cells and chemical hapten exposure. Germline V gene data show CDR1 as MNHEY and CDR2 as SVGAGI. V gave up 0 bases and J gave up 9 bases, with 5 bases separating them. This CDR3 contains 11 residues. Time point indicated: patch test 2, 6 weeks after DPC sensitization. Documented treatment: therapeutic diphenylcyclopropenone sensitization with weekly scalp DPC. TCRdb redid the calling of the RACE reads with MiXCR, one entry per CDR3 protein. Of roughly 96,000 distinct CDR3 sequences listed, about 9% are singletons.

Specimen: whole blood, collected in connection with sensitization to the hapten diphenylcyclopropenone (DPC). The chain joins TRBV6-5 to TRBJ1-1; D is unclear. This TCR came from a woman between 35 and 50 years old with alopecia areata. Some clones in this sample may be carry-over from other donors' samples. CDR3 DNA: TGTGCCAGCAGTTACTCAGGGCAAGCTTTCTTT. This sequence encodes CASSYSGQAFF.